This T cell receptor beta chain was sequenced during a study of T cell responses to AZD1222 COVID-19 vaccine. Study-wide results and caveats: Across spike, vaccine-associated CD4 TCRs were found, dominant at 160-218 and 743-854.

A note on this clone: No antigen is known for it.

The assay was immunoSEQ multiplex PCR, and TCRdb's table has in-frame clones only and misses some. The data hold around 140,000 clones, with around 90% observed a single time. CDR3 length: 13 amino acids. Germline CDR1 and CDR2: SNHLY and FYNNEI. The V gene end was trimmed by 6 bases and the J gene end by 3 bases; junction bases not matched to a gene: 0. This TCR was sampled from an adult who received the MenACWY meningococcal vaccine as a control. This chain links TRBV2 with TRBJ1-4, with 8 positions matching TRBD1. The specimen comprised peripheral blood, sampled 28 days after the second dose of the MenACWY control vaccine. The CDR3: CASSRGPNEKLFF. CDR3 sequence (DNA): TGTGCCAGCAGCAGGGGGCCTAATGAAAAACTGTTTTTT.